The T cell receptor (beta chain) under discussion was sequenced for a study of cytomegalovirus exposure and HLA in healthy donors. CDR3 size: 12 residues. The germline V gene has CDR1 GTSNPN and CDR2 SVGIG (reference sequence). The junction had 4 bases not matched to a gene; V was cut back by 5 bases and J by 5 bases. Use of 60 Vbeta and 13 Jbeta primers characterized the PCR. Assay: immunoSEQ multiplex PCR; the TCRdb copy retains only in-frame clones and omits some. The data hold 140,000 to 150,000 clones, with about 85% observed a single time. Sequencing was performed on PBMCs. J is TRBJ2-5 and V is TRBV30, with 8 nucleotides matching TRBD2. This TCR was sampled from a boy aged 2 to 10 in good health and CMV-seronegative. CDR3 region: CAWSSGGETQYF. The CDR3 nucleotides read TGTGCCTGGTCAAGCGGGGGCGAGACCCAGTACTTC.